This section outlines one T cell receptor (beta chain) sequence together with its context. Antigen: not known. Germline V gives CDR1 GTSNPN, CDR2 SVGIG (reference sequence). Trimming pared 0 bases from V and 2 bases from J, leaving 17 bases between. The CDR3 loop spans 17 amino acids. RNA transcripts provided the source from which TCR beta CDR3 regions were amplified. HTBI primers were employed in a first-round RT-PCR of the TCR CDR3. Each CDR3 protein is one row after TCRdb ran MiXCR on the multiplex PCR reads. This sample has about 590,000 distinct CDR3 sequences, with around 16% found just once. This entry is derived from a study of T cells in Graves' hyperthyroidism and ophthalmopathy. Study at large: The initial diagnosis was the point when peripheral blood was collected, ahead of any treatment.

Notes on the study in general: Blood also held most thyroid clonotypes expanded beyond 0.001.

The J gene is TRBJ2-1, the V gene TRBV30; a weak D match, TRBD1 (7 bases). The material sequenced was blood. This clonotype was sampled from a woman in her thirties with Graves' hyperthyroidism. CDR3 coding DNA: TGTGCCTGGAGTGTACCCAGGGGGGACAGCACCTACAATGAGCAGTTCTTC. Its translation: CAWSVPRGDSTYNEQFF.